These 27 T cell receptor beta chains share one sample of origin, sequenced in a study of cytomegalovirus exposure and HLA in healthy donors. The PCR employed 60 Vbeta primers together with 13 Jbeta primers. Assay: immunoSEQ multiplex PCR; the TCRdb copy retains only in-frame clones and omits some. Of roughly 150,000 clones listed, around 79% are singletons. Sequencing was performed on PBMCs. The receptors originated from a man aged 18 to 29 in good health and CMV-seronegative.

This clone was observed a single time. V gene TRBV9 combines with J gene TRBJ2-1; 7 bases agree with TRBD2. V was pared by 2 bases and J by 9 bases, with 5 bases of the junction left unmatched. CDR3 size: 13 residues. The germline V gene has CDR1 SGDLS and CDR2 YYNGEE. CDR3 sequence reads: CASSVGGGPEQFF. Written as DNA, the CDR3 is TGTGCCAGCAGCGTCGGGGGAGGGCCTGAGCAGTTCTTC.

CDR3 nucleotide sequence: TGTGCCAGCGGACCCCCAGGAGGAGAGGGTGAAAAACTGTTTTTT. Its protein is CASGPPGGEGEKLFF. The J gene is TRBJ1-4, the V gene TRBV27; D is unresolved. V lost 8 bases to trimming and J lost 7 bases, with 20 bases between them. CDR3 length equals 15 residues. Germline CDR1 reads MNHEY; CDR2 reads SMNVEV (reference sequence).

The chain uses TRBV7-6 and TRBJ1-1, with no clear D. V lost 8 bases and J 0 bases, leaving 13 bases between the germline ends. The germline gives CDR1 SGHVS, CDR2 FNYEAQ. The CDR3 has 14 residues. CDR3 sequence reads: CASLRSTLNTEAFF. The DNA for the CDR3 is TGTGCCAGCCTGAGGTCTACCTTGAACACTGAAGCTTTCTTT. The entire variable domain, with the rest obtained from reference TRBV7-6 and TRBJ1-1, is as follows: GAGVSQSPRYKVTKRGQDVALRCDPISGHVSLYWYRQALGQGPEFLTYFNYEAQQDKSGLPNDRFSAERPEGSISTLTIQRTEQRDSAMYRCASLRSTLNTEAFFGQGTRLTVV.

The rearrangement links TRBV27 to TRBJ2-2; the D is unclear. Per germline, CDR1 MNHEY and CDR2 SMNVEV (reference sequence). The CDR3 has 13 amino acids. The V gene lost 5 bases and the J gene lost 6 bases, with 10 bases spanning the gap. For the CDR3, the DNA is TGTGCCAGCAGTGTGACCCAGGCCGGGGAGCTGTTTTTT. It specifies CASSVTQAGELFF.

The V gene is TRBV7-2, the J gene TRBJ2-7; D is unclear. The CDR3 spans 17 residues. Trimming pared 3 bases from V and 0 bases from J, leaving 18 bases between. Germline V gene data show CDR1 as SGHTA and CDR2 as FQGNSA. CDR3 in amino acids: CASSFFSNRLSSYEQYF. CDR3 nucleotide sequence: TGTGCCAGCAGCTTTTTTTCGAACCGGTTGAGCTCCTACGAGCAGTACTTC.

The genes are TRBV5-1 and TRBJ2-2; TRBD2 matches at 8 bases. Germline CDR1 is SGHRS and CDR2 is YFSETQ. After removal of 3 bases from V and 6 bases from J, the junction contained 4 bases not matched to a gene. The CDR3 has 14 residues. CDR3 sequence (DNA): TGCGCCAGCAGCTCGGGACTAGACCCCGGGGAGCTGTTTTTT. Amino acids: CASSSGLDPGELFF.

The chain recombines TRBV6-5 with TRBJ2-1; TRBD2 aligns across 8 bases. The CDR3 runs to 15 residues. The junction had 4 bases not matched to a gene; V was cut back by 2 bases and J by 4 bases. From germline, CDR1 is MNHEY and CDR2 SVGAGI. CDR3 residues: CASSYTGRGYNEQFF. In DNA, the CDR3 is TGTGCCAGCAGTTACACCGGGAGGGGGTACAATGAGCAGTTCTTC.

The chain is built from TRBV29-1 and TRBJ1-1; no firm D call. The CDR3 loop spans 11 amino acids. Germline assignment: CDR1 SQVTM and CDR2 ANQGSEA. V lost 4 bases to trimming and J lost 8 bases, with 11 bases between them. The CDR3 DNA follows: TGCAGCGTTGCCGGAGGGAAAGAAGCTTTCTTT. The encoded protein is CSVAGGKEAFF.

J is TRBJ1-1 and V is TRBV9; D perhaps matches TRBD1 (5 bases). The CDR3 is 16 residues long. V was trimmed by 0 bases and J by 0 bases, leaving 12 bases between them. CDR1 SGDLS and CDR2 YYNGEE come from the germline V gene. This CDR3 is CASSVGLRGLNTEAFF. The CDR3 coding sequence is TGTGCCAGCAGCGTAGGTCTTAGGGGCCTGAACACTGAAGCTTTCTTT.

This chain links TRBV6-1 with TRBJ2-3; D possibly corresponds to TRBD2 (7 bases). V shed 2 bases and J shed 8 bases, with 11 bases lying between them. Germline V lookup: CDR1 MNHNS, CDR2 SASEGT. This CDR3 has 13 residues. The CDR3 sequence: CASSEQGRGTQYF. Written as DNA, the CDR3 is TGTGCCAGCAGTGAACAGGGGAGGGGTACGCAGTATTTT.

The count of this clone is one. This chain links TRBV13 with TRBJ2-4; 8 bases are a match to TRBD1. The CDR3 runs 14 residues. CDR1 and CDR2 (germline): PRHDT, FYEKMQ (reference sequence). V gave up 3 bases and J gave up 5 bases; unmatched junction bases: 3. CDR3 sequence: CASSFRGRENIQYF. The DNA of the CDR3 is TGTGCCAGCAGCTTCAGGGGGCGCGAAAACATTCAGTACTTC.

The chain joins TRBV6-6 to TRBJ1-5, with 8 bases fitting TRBD1. The junction had 2 bases not matched to a gene; V was cut back by 5 bases and J by 2 bases. The CDR3 sequence is 14 residues long. The germline gives CDR1 MNHNY, CDR2 SVGAGI (reference sequence). CDR3 sequence (DNA): TGTGCCAGCAGTCCGACAGGGGGCAATCAGCCCCAGCATTTT. Its translation: CASSPTGGNQPQHF.

The genes are TRBV7-9 and TRBJ1-1, with a tentative D call TRBD1 (5 bases). The V end was cut by 1 base, the J end by 12 bases, with 18 bases between. CDR1 SEHNR and CDR2 FQNEAQ come from the germline V gene (reference sequence). The CDR3 is made up of 14 amino acids. The CDR3 coding sequence is TGTGCCAGCAGCTTAGTTGGGGCAGGCCTCGGCACTTTCTTT. Amino acids: CASSLVGAGLGTFF. The whole variable domain, remainder taken from reference TRBV7-9 and TRBJ1-1, is DTGVSQNPRHKITKRGQNVTFRCDPISEHNRLYWYRQTLGQGPEFLTYFQNEAQLEKSRLLSDRFSAERPKGSFSTLEIQRTEQGDSAMYLCASSLVGAGLGTFFGQGTRLTVV.

The chain joins TRBV6-1 to TRBJ2-1; D remains ambiguous. The CDR3 sequence is 12 residues long. Trimming cost V 2 bases and J 6 bases, with 5 bases left between them. Germline V gives CDR1 MNHNS, CDR2 SASEGT. Here the CDR3 DNA reads TGTGCCAGCAGTGAATGGGCCAATGAGCAGTTCTTC. This codes for CASSEWANEQFF.

This chain uses TRBV6-5 with TRBJ1-2; the D gene is possibly TRBD1 (5 bases). CDR1 is MNHEY, CDR2 SVGAGI, per germline. The length of the CDR3 is 15 residues. The germline V and J ends were trimmed by 2 bases and 4 bases, with 14 bases remaining between them. The CDR3 protein is CASSYTPAGVYGYTF. The CDR3 DNA reads as TGTGCCAGCAGTTACACCCCTGCGGGGGTCTATGGCTACACCTTC.

The chain is built from TRBV7-6 and TRBJ2-3; D possibly corresponds to TRBD2 (5 bases). CDR1 is SGHVS, CDR2 FNYEAQ, per germline. Deletions cut 1 base from V and 1 base from J, with 12 bases between. The CDR3 totals 16 residues. DNA for the CDR3: TGTGCCAGCAGCTTAGGAGGAGACTACGGCACAGATACGCAGTATTTT. It is translated as CASSLGGDYGTDTQYF.

This sequence joins TRBV2 and TRBJ2-7; TRBD1 agrees at 7 bases. This CDR3 comprises 14 residues. Germline trimming cut 3 bases from V and 6 bases from J; bases unmatched to any gene: 8. Germline V gene lookup returns CDR1 SNHLY and CDR2 FYNNEI. CDR3 sequence (DNA): TGTGCCAGCAGTGATGGGACAGATACTAGCGAGCAGTACTTC. Amino acids: CASSDGTDTSEQYF.

The J gene is TRBJ2-1, the V gene TRBV6-6, with 11 bases matching TRBD2. The J segment lost 7 bases and the V segment lost 7 bases, leaving 9 bases of the junction unmatched. From germline, CDR1 is MNHNY and CDR2 SVGAGI (reference sequence). This CDR3 is 15 amino acids long. The CDR3 sequence is CASTPTSGGGNEQFF. Here the CDR3 DNA reads TGTGCCAGCACTCCTACTAGCGGGGGTGGGAATGAGCAGTTCTTC.

The rearrangement joins TRBV10-1 to TRBJ2-1; 8 bases line up with TRBD2. The trim removed 4 bases at V and 0 bases at J, leaving 8 bases unmatched. This CDR3 spans 17 amino acids. The V gene's germline CDR1 is WNHNN and CDR2 SYGVQD (reference sequence). CDR3 sequence reads: CASSGSSGLSSYNEQFF. The CDR3 bases are TGCGCCAGCAGTGGGTCTAGCGGGTTGAGCTCCTACAATGAGCAGTTCTTC.

V is TRBV4-3 and J is TRBJ2-2; D possibly corresponds to TRBD2 (5 bases). CDR1 is LGHNA and CDR2 is YSLEER in the germline V gene. The length of the CDR3 is 19 residues. V was cut by 0 bases and J by 0 bases, with 17 bases left in between. This chain's CDR3 is CASSQDGSTSGANTGELFF. Here the CDR3 DNA reads TGCGCCAGCAGCCAAGATGGGTCGACGAGCGGAGCGAACACCGGGGAGCTGTTTTTT.

This clone showed up many times. This rearrangement joins TRBV6-1 to TRBJ2-5; 11 positions agree with TRBD2. The CDR3 consists of 15 residues. Germline V gives CDR1 MNHNS, CDR2 SASEGT. J gave up 5 bases and V 3 bases, and 5 bases lay outside the gene matches. CDR3 sequence reads: CASSELAGGGETQYF. DNA for the CDR3: TGTGCCAGCAGTGAGCTAGCGGGAGGAGGGGAGACCCAGTACTTC.

This chain connects TRBV11-2 to TRBJ2-1; 9 bases align to TRBD2. In germline, CDR1 is SGHAT, CDR2 FQNNGV. V lost 0 bases and J lost 0; bases outside the gene matches: 12. This CDR3 spans 20 amino acids. CDR3 sequence: CASSLDSREGQPYSYNEQFF. In DNA, the CDR3 is TGTGCCAGCAGCTTAGATTCGCGGGAGGGCCAGCCCTACTCCTACAATGAGCAGTTCTTC. Variable domain in full (rest from reference TRBV11-2 and TRBJ2-1): EAGVAQSPRYKIIEKRQSVAFWCNPISGHATLYWYQQILGQGPKLLIQFQNNGVVDDSQLPKDRFSAERLKGVDSTLKIQPAKLEDSAVYLCASSLDSREGQPYSYNEQFFGPGTRLTVL.

The rearrangement links TRBV2 to TRBJ2-7; 8 nucleotides agree with TRBD1. J was trimmed by 1 base and V by 7 bases; bases with no gene match: 12. This CDR3 is 16 amino acids long. Looked up from germline, CDR1 is SNHLY and CDR2 is FYNNEI. In nucleotides, the CDR3 is TGTGCCAGCAATCCCAGTGTACAGGGGGTATCCTACGAGCAGTACTTC. This gives the protein CASNPSVQGVSYEQYF. Based on the CDR3 plus reference TRBV2 and TRBJ2-7, the full variable domain is EPEVTQTPSHQVTQMGQEVILRCVPISNHLYFYWYRQILGQKVEFLVSFYNNEISEKSEIFDDQFSVERPDGSNFTLKIRSTKLEDSAMYFCASNPSVQGVSYEQYFGPGTRLTVT.

In nucleotides, the CDR3 is TGTGCCAGCAGCGCGCCGACAACCTACGAGCAGTACTTC. Translated: CASSAPTTYEQYF. The rearrangement joins TRBV28 to TRBJ2-7; D unclear. The V gene's germline CDR1 is MDHEN and CDR2 SYDVKM. Trimming left V 6 bases short and J 2 bases short, with 11 bases between. This CDR3 region has 13 residues.

The chain employs TRBV5-4 and TRBJ2-2, with 7 bases that match TRBD2. The junction had 4 bases not matched to a gene; V was cut back by 1 base and J by 4 bases. The V gene's germline CDR1 is SGHNT and CDR2 YYREEE (reference sequence). The CDR3 is made up of 15 amino acids. For the CDR3, the DNA is TGTGCCAGCAGCTTGCCCGGGGGGAGCACCGGGGAGCTGTTTTTT. Its translation is CASSLPGGSTGELFF.

The chain uses TRBV7-9 and TRBJ1-5; no firm D call. Germline CDR1 SEHNR, CDR2 FQNEAQ (reference sequence). The ends were cut back, 0 bases at V and 0 bases at J, with 3 bases in the middle. The CDR3 is 14 residues long. The CDR3: CASSLASSNQPQHF. The CDR3 DNA reads TGTGCCAGCAGCTTAGCCTCTAGCAATCAGCCCCAGCATTTT.

The chain combines TRBV9 with TRBJ2-7; D gene uncertain. This CDR3 has 14 amino acids. Germline values: CDR1 SGDLS, CDR2 YYNGEE. V was trimmed by 0 bases and J by 4 bases, leaving 11 bases between them. CDR3 region: CASSVGLDVYEQYF. The CDR3 nucleotides are TGTGCCAGCAGCGTAGGACTTGATGTGTACGAGCAGTACTTC. The full variable domain, its missing parts supplied by reference TRBV9 and TRBJ2-7, is DSGVTQTPKHLITATGQRVTLRCSPRSGDLSVYWYQQSLDQGLQFLIQYYNGEERAKGNILERFSAQQFPDLHSELNLSSLELGDSALYFCASSVGLDVYEQYFGPGTRLTVT.